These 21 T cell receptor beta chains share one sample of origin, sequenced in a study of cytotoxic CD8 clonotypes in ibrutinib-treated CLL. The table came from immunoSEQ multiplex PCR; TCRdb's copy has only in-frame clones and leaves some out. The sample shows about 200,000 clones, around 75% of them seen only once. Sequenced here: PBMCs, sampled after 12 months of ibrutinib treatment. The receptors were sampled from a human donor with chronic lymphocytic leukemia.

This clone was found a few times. CDR3 protein: CASSFSRGGVMNTEAFF. The CDR3 nucleotides are TGTGCCAGCAGCTTCTCCCGGGGCGGGGTGATGAACACTGAAGCTTTCTTT. The chain links TRBV11-2 to TRBJ1-1, with D tentatively TRBD1 (5 bases). V lost 3 bases and J 0 bases, leaving 17 bases between the germline ends. Germline-derived CDR1 and CDR2 are SGHAT and FQNNGV. The CDR3 runs 17 residues.

The CDR3 spells CSPRPGTQYF. For the CDR3, the DNA is TGCAGTCCACGTCCGGGGACCCAGTACTTC. The chain is built from TRBV20-1 and TRBJ2-5; D unresolved. V was trimmed by 8 bases and J by 7 bases, leaving 11 bases between them. Germline CDR1 DFQATT, CDR2 SNEGSKA (reference sequence). The CDR3 extends over 10 amino acids.

CDR3 DNA sequence: TGTGCCAGCAGTCTCGGGACAGCATCTAGCACAGATACGCAGTATTTT. Its translation: CASSLGTASSTDTQYF. V is TRBV27 and J is TRBJ2-3, with 7 bases aligning to TRBD1. The CDR3 totals 16 residues. Trimming at V came to 5 bases and at J to 0 bases, leaving 8 bases not matched to a gene. The germline V gene has CDR1 MNHEY and CDR2 SMNVEV (reference sequence).

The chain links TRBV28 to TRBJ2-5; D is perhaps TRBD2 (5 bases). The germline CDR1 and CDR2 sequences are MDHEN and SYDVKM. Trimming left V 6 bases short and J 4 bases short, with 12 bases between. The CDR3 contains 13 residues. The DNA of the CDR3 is TGTGCCAGCAGGATGCTAGCCTCAGAGACCCAGTACTTC. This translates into CASRMLASETQYF.

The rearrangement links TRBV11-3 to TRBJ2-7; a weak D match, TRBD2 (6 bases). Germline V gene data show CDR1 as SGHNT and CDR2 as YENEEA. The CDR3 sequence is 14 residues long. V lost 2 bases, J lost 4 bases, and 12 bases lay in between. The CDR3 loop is CASSLRGLSYEQYF. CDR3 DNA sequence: TGTGCCAGCAGCTTACGGGGACTTTCGTACGAGCAGTACTTC. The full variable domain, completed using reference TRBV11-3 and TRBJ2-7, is EAGVVQSPRYKIIEKKQPVAFWCNPISGHNTLYWYLQNLGQGPELLIRYENEEAVDDSQLPKDRFSAERLKGVDSTLKIQPAELGDSAVYLCASSLRGLSYEQYFGPGTRLTVT.

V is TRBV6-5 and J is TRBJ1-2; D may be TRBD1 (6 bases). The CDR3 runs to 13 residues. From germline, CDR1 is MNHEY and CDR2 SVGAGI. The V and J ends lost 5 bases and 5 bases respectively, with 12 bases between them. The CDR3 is CASSAQGQYGYTF. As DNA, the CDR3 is TGTGCCAGCAGTGCCCAGGGGCAGTATGGCTACACCTTC.

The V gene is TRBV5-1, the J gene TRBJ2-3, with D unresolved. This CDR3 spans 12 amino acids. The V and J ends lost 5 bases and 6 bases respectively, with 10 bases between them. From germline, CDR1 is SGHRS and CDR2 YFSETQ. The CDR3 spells CASSPGADTQYF. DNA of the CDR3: TGCGCCAGCAGTCCCGGAGCCGATACGCAGTATTTT.

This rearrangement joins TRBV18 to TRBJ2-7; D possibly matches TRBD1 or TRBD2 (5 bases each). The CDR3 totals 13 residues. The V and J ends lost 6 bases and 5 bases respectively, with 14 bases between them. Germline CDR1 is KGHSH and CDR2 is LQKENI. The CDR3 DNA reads TGTGCCAGCTCGGTCGAGGGGCGCGACGAGCAGTACTTC. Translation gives CASSVEGRDEQYF. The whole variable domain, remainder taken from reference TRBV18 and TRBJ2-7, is NAGVMQNPRHLVRRRGQEARLRCSPMKGHSHVYWYRQLPEEGLKFMVYLQKENIIDESGMPKERFSAEFPKEGPSILRIQQVVRGDSAAYFCASSVEGRDEQYFGPGTRLTVT.

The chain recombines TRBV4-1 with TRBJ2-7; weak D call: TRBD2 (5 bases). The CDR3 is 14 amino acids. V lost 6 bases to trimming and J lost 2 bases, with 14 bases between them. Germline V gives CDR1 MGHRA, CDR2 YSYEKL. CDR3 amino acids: CASSLRAETYEQYF. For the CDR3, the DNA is TGCGCCAGCAGTCTGAGGGCCGAAACCTACGAGCAGTACTTC.

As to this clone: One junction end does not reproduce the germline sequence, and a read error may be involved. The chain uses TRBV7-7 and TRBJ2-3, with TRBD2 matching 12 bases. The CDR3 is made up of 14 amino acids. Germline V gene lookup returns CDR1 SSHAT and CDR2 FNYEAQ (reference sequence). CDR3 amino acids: CASSRTSGADTQYF. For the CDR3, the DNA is TGTGCTAGCAGCCGGACTAGCGGGGCAGATACGCAGTATTTT.

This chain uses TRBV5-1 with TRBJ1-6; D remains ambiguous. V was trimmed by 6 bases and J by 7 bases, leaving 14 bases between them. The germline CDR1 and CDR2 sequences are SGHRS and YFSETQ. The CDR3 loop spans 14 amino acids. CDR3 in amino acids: CASTPGTNNSPLHF. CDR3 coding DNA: TGCGCCAGCACCCCCGGCACCAACAATTCACCCCTCCACTTT.

CDR3 sequence reads: CATSKHSFRDRGLSGANVLTF. CDR3 nucleotide sequence: TGTGCCACCAGCAAACATTCTTTCCGGGACAGGGGATTATCTGGGGCCAACGTCCTGACTTTC. The chain recombines TRBV15 with TRBJ2-6, with 10 bases aligning to TRBD1. Germline V gene lookup returns CDR1 LNHNV and CDR2 YYDKDF (reference sequence). The CDR3 totals 21 residues. With V trimmed by 4 bases and J by 1 base, 16 bases remained unmatched.

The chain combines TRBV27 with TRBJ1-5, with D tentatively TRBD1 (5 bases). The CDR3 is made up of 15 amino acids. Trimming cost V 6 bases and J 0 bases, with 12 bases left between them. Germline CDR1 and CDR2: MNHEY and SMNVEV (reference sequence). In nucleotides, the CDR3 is TGTGCCAGCAGGATAAGACAGAATAGCAATCAGCCCCAGCATTTT. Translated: CASRIRQNSNQPQHF.

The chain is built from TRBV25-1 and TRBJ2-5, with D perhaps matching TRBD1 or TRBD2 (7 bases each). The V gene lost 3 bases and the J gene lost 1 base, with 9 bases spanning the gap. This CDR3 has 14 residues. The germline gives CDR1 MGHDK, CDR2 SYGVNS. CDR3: CASSDRGGQETQYF. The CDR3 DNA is TGTGCCAGCAGTGACAGGGGGGGCCAAGAGACCCAGTACTTC.

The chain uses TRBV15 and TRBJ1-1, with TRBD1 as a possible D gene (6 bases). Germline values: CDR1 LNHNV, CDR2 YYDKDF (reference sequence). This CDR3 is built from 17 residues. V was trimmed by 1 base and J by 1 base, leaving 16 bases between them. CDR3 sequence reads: CATSRGRVQGPNTEAFF. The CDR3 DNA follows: TGTGCCACCAGCAGAGGGCGGGTTCAGGGGCCGAACACTGAAGCTTTCTTT.

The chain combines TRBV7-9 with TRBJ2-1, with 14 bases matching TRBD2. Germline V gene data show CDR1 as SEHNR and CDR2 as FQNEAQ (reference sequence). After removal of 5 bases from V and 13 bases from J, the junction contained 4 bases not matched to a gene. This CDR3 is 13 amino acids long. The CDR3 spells CASSPTSGRAQFF. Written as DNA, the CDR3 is TGTGCCAGCAGCCCGACTAGCGGGAGGGCCCAGTTCTTC.

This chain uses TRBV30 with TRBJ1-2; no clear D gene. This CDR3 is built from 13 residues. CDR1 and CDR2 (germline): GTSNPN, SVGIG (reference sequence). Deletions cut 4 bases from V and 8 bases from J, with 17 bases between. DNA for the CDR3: TGTGCCTGGACGTTATCGGGCCTACGCGGCTACACCTTC. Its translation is CAWTLSGLRGYTF.

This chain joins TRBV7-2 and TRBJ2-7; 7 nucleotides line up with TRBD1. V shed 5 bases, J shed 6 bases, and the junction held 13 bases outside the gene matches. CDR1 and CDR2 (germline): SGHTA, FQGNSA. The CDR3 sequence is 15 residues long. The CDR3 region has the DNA TGTGCCAGCAGCAAACCGACCGGGACAGCATCCGAGCAGTACTTC. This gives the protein CASSKPTGTASEQYF.

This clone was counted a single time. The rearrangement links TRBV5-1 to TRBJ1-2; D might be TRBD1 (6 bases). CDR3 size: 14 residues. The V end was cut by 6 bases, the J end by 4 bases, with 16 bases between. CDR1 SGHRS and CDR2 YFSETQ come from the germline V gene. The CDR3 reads CASTQGFVGYGYTF. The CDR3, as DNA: TGCGCCAGCACACAGGGATTTGTAGGCTATGGCTACACCTTC.

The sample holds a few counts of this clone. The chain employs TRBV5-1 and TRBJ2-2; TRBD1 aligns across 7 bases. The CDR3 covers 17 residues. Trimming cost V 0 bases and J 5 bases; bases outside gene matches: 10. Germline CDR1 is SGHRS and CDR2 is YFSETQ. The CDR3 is CASSLASGTAYTGELFF. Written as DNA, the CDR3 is TGCGCCAGCAGCTTGGCCTCCGGGACAGCTTATACCGGGGAGCTGTTTTTT.

The CDR3 loop is CASSVGDSGGQETQYF. DNA for the CDR3: TGTGCCAGCAGCGTAGGTGATAGCGGGGGGCAAGAGACCCAGTACTTC. The rearrangement links TRBV9 to TRBJ2-5; 10 nucleotides line up with TRBD2. Trimming cost V 0 bases and J 2 bases; bases outside gene matches: 4. Germline values: CDR1 SGDLS, CDR2 YYNGEE. The CDR3 is 16 residues long.